This TCR beta chain was identified during a study of spatial heterogeneity in lung cancer. Study as a whole: Where they were available, follow-up PBMC samples were sequenced, at a median of around 26 months after resection. The mean occurrence of each unique TCR and UMI combination in raw reads exceeded nine.

TCRdb re-analysed the 5' RACE reads in MiXCR, keeping a single row per CDR3 protein. Among around 47,000 distinct CDR3 sequences listed, roughly 7.4% were seen once. Time point denoted: blood at routine non-recurrence follow-up after resection. The study sequenced unsorted whole RNA from tumor, nontumor lung or frozen PBMC. This CDR3 is built from 13 residues. Germline V lookup: CDR1 LNHDA, CDR2 SQIVND (reference sequence). The J segment lost 5 bases and the V segment lost 10 bases, leaving 10 bases of the junction unmatched. Overall study findings and caveats: Compared with follow-up, resection was when ubiquitous expanded tumor TCRs appeared in blood more.

This clonotype was seen ten or more times. As yet, its antigen is unknown. The source is a female donor with early-stage non-small cell lung cancer. This specimen consisted of PBMCs, obtained at follow-up. This sequence joins TRBV19 and TRBJ2-5, with TRBD1 matching over 7 bases. CDR3 amino acids: CATLDRVGETQYF. CDR3 DNA: TGTGCCACCTTAGACAGGGTGGGTGAGACCCAGTACTTC.